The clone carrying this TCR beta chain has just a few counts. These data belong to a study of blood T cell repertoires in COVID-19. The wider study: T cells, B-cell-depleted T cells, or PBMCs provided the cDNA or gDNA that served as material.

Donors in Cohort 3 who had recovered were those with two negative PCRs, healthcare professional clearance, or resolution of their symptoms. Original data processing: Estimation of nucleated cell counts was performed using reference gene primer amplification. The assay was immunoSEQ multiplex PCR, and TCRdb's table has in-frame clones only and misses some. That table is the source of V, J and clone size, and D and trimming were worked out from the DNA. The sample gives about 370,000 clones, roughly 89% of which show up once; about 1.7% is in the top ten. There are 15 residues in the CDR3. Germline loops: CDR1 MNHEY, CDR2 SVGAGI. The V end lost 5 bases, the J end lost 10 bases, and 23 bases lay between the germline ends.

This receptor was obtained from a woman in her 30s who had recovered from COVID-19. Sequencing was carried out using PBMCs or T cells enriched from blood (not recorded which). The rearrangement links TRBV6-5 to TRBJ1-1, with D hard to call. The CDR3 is CASSTVWPAALGAFF. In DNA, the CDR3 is TGTGCCAGCAGTACCGTCTGGCCCGCGGCACTTGGAGCTTTCTTT.